This T cell receptor (beta chain) emerged from a study of human T cells and chemical hapten exposure. One entry per CDR3 protein results from TCRdb running MiXCR on the RACE reads. The sample carries 95,000 to 150,000 distinct CDR3 sequences, 11% recorded once. As to time point: patch test 3, about 24 weeks after DPC sensitization. As for treatment: therapeutic diphenylcyclopropenone sensitization with weekly scalp DPC. This CDR3 is 13 amino acids long. V lost 11 bases and J lost 8; bases outside the gene matches: 8. The genes are TRBV12-3 or TRBV12-4 and TRBJ2-1; 11 bases map to TRBD1. The source is a woman in her forties or fifties with alopecia areata. Some clones in this sample may be carry-over from other donors' samples. This material consisted of whole blood, taken in connection with sensitization to the hapten diphenylcyclopropenone (DPC). Written as DNA, the CDR3 is TGTGCCGGCGAGGGACAGGGGGGCGATGAGCAGTTCTTC. It specifies CAGEGQGGDEQFF.